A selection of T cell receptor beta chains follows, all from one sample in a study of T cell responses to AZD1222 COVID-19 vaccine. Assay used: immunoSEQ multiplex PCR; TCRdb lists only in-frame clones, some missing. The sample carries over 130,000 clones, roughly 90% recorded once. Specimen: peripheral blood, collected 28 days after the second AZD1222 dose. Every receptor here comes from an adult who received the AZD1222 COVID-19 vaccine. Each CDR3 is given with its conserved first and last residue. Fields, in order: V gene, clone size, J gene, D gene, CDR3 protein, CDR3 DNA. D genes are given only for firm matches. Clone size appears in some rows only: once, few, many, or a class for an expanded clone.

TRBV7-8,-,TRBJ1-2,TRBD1,CASSFRSGRAQGAAGYTF,TGTGCCAGCAGCTTCCGCTCAGGGAGGGCACAGGGGGCTGCTGGCTACACCTTC
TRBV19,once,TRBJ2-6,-,CASSIRTPGANVLTF,TGTGCCAGTAGTATCCGGACGCCTGGGGCCAACGTCCTGACTTTC
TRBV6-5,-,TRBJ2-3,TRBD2,CASSYTAGANTDTQYF,TGTGCCAGCAGTTACACAGCGGGGGCAAACACAGATACGCAGTATTTT
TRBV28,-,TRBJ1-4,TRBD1,CASREDRVREKLFF,TGTGCCAGCAGGGAGGACAGGGTCAGGGAAAAACTGTTTTTT
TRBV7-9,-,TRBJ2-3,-,CASSLESARTLPSTDTQYF,TGTGCCAGCAGCTTAGAGTCAGCCCGAACTCTTCCGAGCACAGATACGCAGTATTTT
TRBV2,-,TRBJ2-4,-,CASSETVGQLNIQYF,TGTGCCAGCAGTGAAACAGTCGGCCAGTTAAACATTCAGTACTTC
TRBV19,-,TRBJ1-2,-,CASSTGDRYYGYTF,TGTGCCAGTAGTACAGGAGACAGATATTATGGCTACACCTTC
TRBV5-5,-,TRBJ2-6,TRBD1,CASSPLGPDRVFSGANVLTF,TGTGCCAGCAGCCCGTTGGGGCCCGACAGGGTCTTCTCTGGGGCCAACGTCCTGACTTTC
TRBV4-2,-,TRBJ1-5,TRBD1,CASSHSLFKTGSLSNQPQHF,TGTGCCAGCAGCCACTCCCTATTTAAGACAGGGAGCTTAAGCAATCAGCCCCAGCATTTT
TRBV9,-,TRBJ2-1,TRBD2,CASSVATGGLYNEQFF,TGTGCCAGCAGCGTAGCTACGGGGGGGCTCTACAATGAGCAGTTCTTC
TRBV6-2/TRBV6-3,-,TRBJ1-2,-,CASSLERDYGYTF,TGTGCCAGCAGTTTAGAGCGGGACTATGGCTACACCTTC
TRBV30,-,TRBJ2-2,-,CAWSGPGHLTNTGELFF,TGTGCCTGGAGTGGACCGGGACACCTAACGAACACCGGGGAGCTGTTTTTT
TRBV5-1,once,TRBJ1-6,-,CASSEVLLSPLHF,TGCGCCAGCTCTGAGGTTTTGCTTTCACCCCTCCACTTT
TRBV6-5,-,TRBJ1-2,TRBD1,CASSYHRQGYDGYTF,TGTGCCAGCAGTTACCACCGACAGGGGTATGATGGCTACACCTTC
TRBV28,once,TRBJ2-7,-,CARRAEKYEQYF,TGTGCCAGGCGAGCAGAGAAGTACGAGCAGTACTTC
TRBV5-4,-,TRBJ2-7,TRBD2,CASSSAGSLYEQYF,TGTGCCAGTTCCTCAGCGGGATCCCTCTACGAGCAGTACTTC
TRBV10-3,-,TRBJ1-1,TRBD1,CAISEPDRGRATTEAFF,TGTGCCATCAGTGAGCCCGACAGGGGGCGGGCGACCACTGAAGCTTTCTTT
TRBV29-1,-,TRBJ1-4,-,CSVPGPNEKLFF,TGCAGCGTCCCAGGGCCTAATGAAAAACTGTTTTTT
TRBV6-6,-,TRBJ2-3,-,CASSYAGTDTQYF,TGTGCCAGCAGTTACGCCGGCACAGATACGCAGTATTTT
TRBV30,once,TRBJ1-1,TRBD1,CAWSRDRVYTEAFF,TGTGCCTGGAGCCGGGACAGGGTCTATACTGAAGCTTTCTTT
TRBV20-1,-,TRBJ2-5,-,CSASVGGKTQYF,TGCAGTGCTAGTGTCGGGGGAAAGACCCAGTACTTC
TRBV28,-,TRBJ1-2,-,CASRPVANYGYTF,TGTGCCAGCAGGCCAGTAGCTAACTATGGCTACACCTTC
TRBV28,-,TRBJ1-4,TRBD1,CASGSPGQINEKLFF,TGTGCCAGCGGCTCCCCGGGACAGATTAATGAAAAACTGTTTTTT
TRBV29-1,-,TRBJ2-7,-,CSVPGPNEYEQYF,TGCAGCGTGCCGGGACCCAACGAGTACGAGCAGTACTTC
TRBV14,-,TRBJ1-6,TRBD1,CASSRRDRVNSPLHF,TGTGCCAGCAGCCGACGGGACAGGGTAAATTCACCCCTCCACTTT
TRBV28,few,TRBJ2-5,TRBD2,CASTPAGKGGRQETQYF,TGTGCCAGCACTCCGGCGGGGAAGGGAGGGCGTCAAGAGACCCAGTACTTC
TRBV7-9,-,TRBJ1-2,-,CASSLIGLFGYTF,TGTGCCAGCAGCTTGATCGGTTTGTTTGGCTACACCTTC
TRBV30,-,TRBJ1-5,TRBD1,CAWRLGGAGNQPQHF,TGTGCCTGGAGGTTAGGGGGCGCGGGCAATCAGCCCCAGCATTTT
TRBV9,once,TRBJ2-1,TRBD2,CASSAPSGRAVEQFF,TGTGCCAGCAGCGCGCCTAGCGGGAGGGCCGTTGAGCAGTTCTTC
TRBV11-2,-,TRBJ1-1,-,CASSLAGWATEAFF,TGTGCCAGCAGCTTAGCCGGGTGGGCGACTGAAGCTTTCTTT
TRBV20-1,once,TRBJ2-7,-,CSASELTGRDEQYF,TGCAGTGCTAGTGAATTGACAGGACGTGACGAGCAGTACTTC
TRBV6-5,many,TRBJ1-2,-,CASSYSEGSYGYTF,TGTGCCAGCAGTTACTCCGAGGGGTCCTATGGCTACACCTTC
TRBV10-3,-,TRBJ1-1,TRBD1,CAITPDRGRLTEAFF,TGTGCCATCACCCCGGACAGGGGGCGGTTGACTGAAGCTTTCTTT
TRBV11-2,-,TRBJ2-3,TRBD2,CASSPRGTSGRGDTQYF,TGTGCCAGCAGCCCCCGCGGGACTAGCGGGCGCGGAGATACGCAGTATTTT
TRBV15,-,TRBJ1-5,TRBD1,CATSSGTGGSNQPQHF,TGTGCCACCAGCAGTGGGACAGGGGGTAGCAATCAGCCCCAGCATTTT
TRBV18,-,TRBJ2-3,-,CASSPGGTDTQYF,TGTGCCAGCTCACCAGGTGGCACAGATACGCAGTATTTT
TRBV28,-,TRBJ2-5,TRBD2,CASSLGTSGRAQETQYF,TGTGCCAGCAGTTTAGGCACTAGCGGGAGGGCCCAAGAGACCCAGTACTTC
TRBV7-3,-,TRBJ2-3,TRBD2,CASSLRGGHTDTQYF,TGTGCCAGCAGCTTGCGGGGGGGTCACACAGATACGCAGTATTTT
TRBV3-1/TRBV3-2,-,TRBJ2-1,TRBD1,CASSQESTGGSKGNEQFF,TGTGCCAGCAGCCAAGAATCGACAGGGGGCTCCAAGGGGAATGAGCAGTTCTTC
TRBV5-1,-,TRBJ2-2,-,CASSLVGENTGELFF,TGCGCCAGCAGCTTGGTCGGAGAGAACACCGGGGAGCTGTTTTTT